Described below is a single T cell receptor beta chain sequence and its context. The CDR3 has 16 amino acids. V lost 4 bases to trimming and J lost 6 bases; unmatched junction nucleotides: 9. The V gene's germline CDR1 is MRHNA and CDR2 SNTAGT. This entry comes from a study of technical replicates of blood from several donors. Generated by immunoSEQ multiplex PCR, the TCRdb table keeps only in-frame clones and is missing some. The sample holds fewer than 100,000 clones, 95% to 97% seen once. The sequence derives from a human donor in good health. Specimen: T cells isolated from PBMCs. The chain employs TRBV6-4 and TRBJ2-1; 10 bases are shared with TRBD2. The CDR3 region is CASSGFRGTSVNEQFF. The CDR3 DNA reads as TGTGCCAGCAGTGGGTTTAGGGGGACTAGCGTCAATGAGCAGTTCTTC.